Given below is one T cell receptor (beta chain) in context. V lost 3 bases and J 3 bases, leaving 8 bases between the germline ends. The germline V gene encodes CDR1 KGHSH and CDR2 LQKENI. CDR3 size: 13 residues. Data came from immunoSEQ multiplex PCR; TCRdb stores just in-frame clones and leaves some out. The data show 100,000 to 150,000 clones, 86% seen once. Those enrolled in Seattle joined during active infection and were followed longitudinally afterward. These data come from a study of blood T cell repertoires in COVID-19. The rearrangement links TRBV18 to TRBJ1-2; no clear D gene. Sequencing input: peripheral blood. The source is a woman between 65 and 79 years old with COVID-19, enrolled during active disease. Here the CDR3 reads CASSPSSDYGYTF. CDR3 nucleotides: TGTGCCAGCTCACCGAGCAGCGACTATGGCTACACCTTC.